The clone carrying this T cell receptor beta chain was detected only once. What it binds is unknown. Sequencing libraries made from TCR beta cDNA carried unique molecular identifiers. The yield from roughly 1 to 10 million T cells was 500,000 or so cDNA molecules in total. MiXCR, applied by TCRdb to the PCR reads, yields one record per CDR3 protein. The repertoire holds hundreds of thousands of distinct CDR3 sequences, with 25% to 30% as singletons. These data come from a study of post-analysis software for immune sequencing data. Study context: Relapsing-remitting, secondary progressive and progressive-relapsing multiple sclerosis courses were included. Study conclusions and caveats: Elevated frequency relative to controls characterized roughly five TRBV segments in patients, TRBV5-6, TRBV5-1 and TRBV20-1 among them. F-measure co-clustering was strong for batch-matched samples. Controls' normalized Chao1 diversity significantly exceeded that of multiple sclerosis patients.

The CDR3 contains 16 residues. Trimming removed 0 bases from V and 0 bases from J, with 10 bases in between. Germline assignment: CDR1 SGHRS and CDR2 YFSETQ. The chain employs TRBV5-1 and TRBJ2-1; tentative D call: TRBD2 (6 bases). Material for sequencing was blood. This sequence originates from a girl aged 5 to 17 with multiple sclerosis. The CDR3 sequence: CASSLGAGSSYNEQFF. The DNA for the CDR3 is TGCGCCAGCAGCTTGGGTGCGGGGTCCTCCTACAATGAGCAGTTCTTC.